This section outlines one TCR beta chain sequence together with its context. Its target is not known. TCRdb's table, derived via immunoSEQ multiplex PCR, lists solely in-frame clones and lacks some. The sample consists of around 200,000 clones, about four fifths of them appearing once. These data originate in a study of cytomegalovirus exposure and HLA in healthy donors. Findings and limits, study-wide: The study flagged some 170 TCR beta chains as cytomegalovirus-associated.

Source material: PBMCs. This receptor was taken from a woman aged 18-35 years in good health and CMV-seropositive.

As DNA, the CDR3 is TGTGCCAGTAGTATCCAGTCGTCTCGAAGCGAGCAGTACTTC. Residues: CASSIQSSRSEQYF. The rearrangement joins TRBV19 to TRBJ2-7; no firm D call. Trimming cost V 3 bases and J 6 bases, with 15 bases left between them. CDR1 and CDR2 from the germline V gene are LNHDA and SQIVND (reference sequence). The CDR3 loop spans 14 amino acids.